The 23 T cell receptor beta chains given below trace back to one sample, sequenced in a study of neurological immune-mediated disorders. One entry per CDR3 protein, called by TCRdb with MiXCR from the 5' RACE reads. This sample yields some 45,000 distinct CDR3 sequences, of which approximately 14% are seen a single time; 4.5% to 5.5% belongs to the top ten. Noted time point: longitudinal time-point 2. The sequenced sample was PBMCs. These TCRs come from a male donor with HTLV-1-associated myelopathy (HAM/TSP).

This clonotype appeared many times. V and J are TRBV20-1 and TRBJ2-3, with 9 bases aligning to TRBD2. The V gene end was trimmed by 3 bases and the J gene end by 4 bases; junction bases not matched to a gene: 2. In germline, CDR1 is DFQATT, CDR2 SNEGSKA (reference sequence). The CDR3 extends over 13 amino acids. DNA for the CDR3: TGCAGTGCTAGGGGCGGGGGGGCAGATACGCAGTATTTT. It specifies CSARGGGADTQYF.

This clonotype has at least ten counts. This chain uses TRBV10-3 with TRBJ1-5; D unclear. Between the trimmed V and J ends, which lost 2 bases and 0 bases, there was a span of 20 bases. Germline lookup yields CDR1 ENHRY and CDR2 SYGVKD. The CDR3 is made up of 19 amino acids. The CDR3: CAISEEGTDFYFSNQPQHF. DNA of the CDR3: TGTGCCATCAGTGAGGAGGGTACCGATTTTTATTTTAGCAATCAGCCCCAGCATTTT.

This clonotype was seen more than once but under ten times. This may arise from a read error, as a much more abundant clone is one base away. The rearrangement links TRBV15 to TRBJ2-6; D ambiguous. Germline loops: CDR1 LNHNV, CDR2 YYDKDF (reference sequence). The length of the CDR3 is 17 residues. The CDR3 reads CTTSSRGLMAGANVLTF. In nucleotides, the CDR3 is TGTACCACCAGCTCCCGAGGATTGATGGCTGGGGCCAACGTCCTGACTTTC.

This clonotype was observed at least ten times. This CDR3 reads CASSLFQTIYF. The CDR3 DNA reads as TGTGCCAGCAGCTTATTTCAGACCATATATTTT. V gene TRBV7-2 combines with J gene TRBJ1-3, with D unresolved. CDR3 size: 11 residues. Germline CDR1 reads SGHTA; CDR2 reads FQGNSA. The ends were cut back, 2 bases at V and 10 bases at J, with 6 bases in the middle.

This clonotype came up many times. The V call is TRBV28, the J call TRBJ2-5; the D is unclear. Trimming pared 2 bases from V and 2 bases from J, leaving 15 bases between. This CDR3 is built from 16 residues. CDR1 and CDR2 (germline): MDHEN, SYDVKM. CDR3 sequence reads: CASSLDGPIKQETQYF. DNA for the CDR3: TGTGCCAGCAGTTTAGACGGGCCGATAAAACAAGAGACCCAGTACTTC.

This clonotype was recorded many times. This rearrangement joins TRBV20-1 to TRBJ2-7; D remains unclear. The CDR3 contains 14 residues. V gave up 0 bases and J gave up 0 bases, with 9 bases separating them. The germline V gene encodes CDR1 DFQATT and CDR2 SNEGSKA (reference sequence). The CDR3 loop is CSARDRLSSYEQYF. The CDR3 coding sequence is TGCAGTGCTAGAGACCGTCTGAGCTCCTACGAGCAGTACTTC.

At least ten counts were recorded for this clonotype. The chain joins TRBV3-1 to TRBJ1-2, with 7 bases that match TRBD1. The CDR3 spans 12 residues. Germline V CDR1 and CDR2: LGHDT, YNNKEL (reference sequence). J gave up 4 bases and V 11 bases, and 7 bases lay outside the gene matches. Here the CDR3 DNA reads TGTGCCTCCCAGGACAGGTTCTATGGCTACACCTTC. Its protein product is CASQDRFYGYTF.

Regarding this clonotype: The junction differs from germline at one of its ends, possibly a read error. The chain links TRBV15 to TRBJ2-1; unclear D gene. Germline-derived CDR1 and CDR2 are LNHNV and YYDKDF (reference sequence). This CDR3 spans 15 amino acids. CDR3 sequence (DNA): TGTGCCAACAGCAGTGGATGGAGCTCCTACAATGAGCTGTTCTTC. Its protein is CANSSGWSSYNELFF.

This clonotype was counted ten times or more. This rearrangement joins TRBV27 to TRBJ1-6; 8 positions match TRBD1. The CDR3 sequence is 14 residues long. Germline-derived CDR1 and CDR2 are MNHEY and SMNVEV (reference sequence). V trimming: 7 bases; J trimming: 14 bases; junction bases outside the gene matches: 13. Here the CDR3 reads CASNFGQGGGSLHF. The CDR3 DNA follows: TGTGCCAGCAACTTCGGACAGGGTGGGGGGTCCCTCCACTTT.

This clonotype turned up a few times. This rearrangement joins TRBV19 to TRBJ1-5; 9 bases are a match to TRBD1. Losses at the gene ends were 10 bases for V and 5 bases for J; bases not matched to a gene: 12. This CDR3 is built from 15 residues. CDR1 and CDR2 from the germline V gene are LNHDA and SQIVND (reference sequence). CDR3 loop: CATLTGTGSHQPQHF. CDR3 nucleotides: TGTGCCACTCTCACCGGGACAGGGTCTCATCAGCCCCAGCATTTT.

The sample holds many counts of this clonotype. V and J are TRBV10-3 and TRBJ1-4, with 7 bases that match TRBD1. This CDR3 is built from 14 residues. V dropped 4 bases and J dropped 5; count of bases not matched to a gene: 4. Germline V gene sequence: CDR1 ENHRY, CDR2 SYGVKD. DNA of the CDR3: TGTGCCATCAGTGGGGGCAGGGGGAATGAAAAACTGTTTTTT. This encodes CAISGGRGNEKLFF.

This clonotype has ten or more counts. The rearrangement uses TRBV27 and TRBJ2-3; TRBD2 matches 13 bases. Unmatched junction bases numbered 4, after V lost 3 bases and J lost 4 bases. CDR3 length: 16 residues. Germline loops: CDR1 MNHEY, CDR2 SMNVEV (reference sequence). CDR3 bases: TGTGCCAGCAGTTTGGGACTAGCGGGGAGCCCAGATACGCAGTATTTT. Protein: CASSLGLAGSPDTQYF.

The chain joins TRBV5-1 to TRBJ2-3; a possible D gene is TRBD2 (5 bases). The V gene lost 2 bases and the J gene lost 2 bases, with 9 bases spanning the gap. The CDR3 loop spans 14 amino acids. Per germline, CDR1 SGHRS and CDR2 YFSETQ. The CDR3 region is CASSFRGITDTQYF. CDR3 nucleotides: TGCGCCAGCAGCTTCAGAGGGATCACAGATACGCAGTATTTT.

This rearrangement joins TRBV12-3 or TRBV12-4 to TRBJ1-1; D is uncertain. CDR3 length equals 13 residues. Trimming took 3 bases from V and 0 from J, leaving 5 bases between them. The CDR3 reads CASSLGMNTEAFF. CDR3 nucleotide sequence: TGTGCCAGCAGTTTGGGTATGAACACTGAAGCTTTCTTT.

This clonotype was recorded many times. The CDR3 is CASSTGYKGEQYF. Here the CDR3 DNA reads TGTGCCAGCAGTACGGGATATAAAGGGGAGCAGTACTTC. This chain connects TRBV6-5 to TRBJ2-7, with a possible D match to TRBD2 (5 bases). The CDR3 loop spans 13 amino acids. Trimming pared 5 bases from V and 7 bases from J, leaving 15 bases between. Germline CDR1 and CDR2: MNHEY and SVGAGI.

In its sample, this clonotype was seen many times. The chain carries TRBV5-5 and TRBJ1-2, with a weak D call TRBD1 (5 bases). Between the trimmed V and J ends, which lost 5 bases and 8 bases, there was a span of 16 bases. Germline values: CDR1 SGHKS, CDR2 YYEKEE (reference sequence). CDR3 length: 13 amino acids. The CDR3 sequence: CASRGAQEGGYTF. CDR3 bases: TGTGCCAGCAGAGGGGCCCAAGAAGGGGGCTACACCTTC.

This clonotype was recorded many times. The J gene is TRBJ1-2, the V gene TRBV20-1; 10 bases agree with TRBD1. V lost 1 base, J lost 2 bases, and 4 bases stayed unmatched. The CDR3 spans 15 residues. Germline CDR1 is DFQATT and CDR2 is SNEGSKA (reference sequence). The CDR3 is CSARVMGQGNYGYTF. CDR3 bases: TGCAGTGCTAGAGTTATGGGACAGGGGAACTATGGCTACACCTTC.

This clonotype has ten or more counts. J is TRBJ2-6 and V is TRBV13; D ambiguous. The CDR3 length is 14 residues. The germline CDR1 and CDR2 sequences are PRHDT and FYEKMQ (reference sequence). Trimming took off 0 bases at V and 8 bases at J, with 8 bases between the two ends. This CDR3 reads CASSLGGLTNVLTF. The CDR3 coding sequence is TGTGCCAGCAGCTTAGGCGGGCTAACCAACGTCCTGACTTTC. Based on the CDR3 plus reference TRBV13 and TRBJ2-6, the full variable domain is AAGVIQSPRHLIKEKRETATLKCYPIPRHDTVYWYQQGPGQDPQFLISFYEKMQSDKGSIPDRFSAQQFSDYHSELNMSSLELGDSALYFCASSLGGLTNVLTFGAGSRLTVL.

This clonotype has a count of ten or more. The chain recombines TRBV5-4 with TRBJ2-1; D might be TRBD1 or TRBD2, each matching 5 bases. The CDR3 runs 16 residues. The V and J ends lost 3 bases and 0 bases respectively, with 13 bases between them. Germline loops: CDR1 SGHNT, CDR2 YYREEE (reference sequence). CDR3 DNA sequence: TGTGCCAGCAGCTCCCAGGGACCGAGCTCCTACAATGAGCAGTTCTTC. The encoded protein is CASSSQGPSSYNEQFF.

The rearrangement joins TRBV20-1 to TRBJ2-7; D is perhaps TRBD1 or TRBD2 (5 bases each). CDR3 size: 13 residues. Germline CDR1 DFQATT, CDR2 SNEGSKA (reference sequence). V lost 5 bases to trimming and J lost 6 bases, with 17 bases between them. CDR3 sequence (DNA): TGCAGTGCTCATCGGGGCCCAGGAGGCGAGCAGTACTTC. It encodes CSAHRGPGGEQYF.

This clonotype came up many times. The chain joins TRBV11-2 to TRBJ1-3; no clear D. V was pared by 3 bases and J by 1 base, with 10 bases between. CDR1 and CDR2 from the germline V gene are SGHAT and FQNNGV. The CDR3 extends over 15 amino acids. This CDR3 is CASSFNRESGNTIYF. CDR3 in DNA: TGTGCCAGCAGCTTCAACCGGGAGTCTGGAAACACCATATATTTT.

Many counts were recorded for this clonotype. V and J are TRBV7-2 and TRBJ1-1; 7 nucleotides agree with TRBD1. With 1 base clipped from V and 2 bases from J, the junction kept 7 bases outside the gene matches. Germline V gene lookup returns CDR1 SGHTA and CDR2 FQGNSA. The length of the CDR3 is 16 residues. The CDR3 spells CASSLVGTGANTEAFF. In DNA form, the CDR3 reads TGTGCCAGCAGCTTAGTAGGTACAGGGGCCAACACTGAAGCTTTCTTT.

This clonotype was counted at least ten times. The chain employs TRBV5-1 and TRBJ1-6; D not certain. V dropped 0 bases and J dropped 8 bases, with 15 bases sitting between them. Germline assignment: CDR1 SGHRS and CDR2 YFSETQ. The CDR3 covers 16 residues. CDR3 sequence reads: CASSLAVGQEDSPLHF. The CDR3 nucleotides read TGCGCCAGCAGCTTGGCTGTCGGCCAAGAGGATTCACCCCTCCACTTT.